This TCR beta chain was observed in a study of CD8 T cells in ankylosing spondylitis. Broader study findings: It was reported that disease-linked clones were significantly enriched in matched ankylosing spondylitis synovial fluid. Ankylosing spondylitis blood appeared to be characterized by a TCR beta motif of about eight highly homologous variants. Disease-linked clones were found to be CD8+ and relatively rare in peripheral blood.

TCRdb redid the calling of the 5' RACE reads with MiXCR, one entry per CDR3 protein. The sample holds approximately 25,000 distinct CDR3 sequences, about 17% seen once. V trimming: 6 bases; J trimming: 7 bases; junction bases outside the gene matches: 12. The CDR3 extends over 15 amino acids. CDR1 and CDR2 from the germline V gene are MNHEY and SMNVEV (reference sequence). This clonotype has at least ten counts. Its specificity is not known. The sequenced sample consisted of blood. This sequence originates from a male donor with ankylosing spondylitis or in good health (not recorded which). The genes are TRBV27 and TRBJ2-3; 8 bases align to TRBD2. The CDR3 here is CASRSGSEGGYTQYF. CDR3 bases: TGTGCCAGCAGGAGCGGGAGTGAGGGCGGGTATACGCAGTATTTT.